The table lists the clone carrying this TCR beta chain with many counts. CD8+CD57+ cell expansion, shown by flow cytometry, had occurred in the patients selected for sequencing. These data come from a study of CD8+CD57+ T cells in acquired aplastic anemia. TCR beta VDJ and CDR3 were profiled, and genomic DNA was the template. TCRdb reanalysed the reads using MiXCR and keeps one entry per CDR3 protein. The top ten hold around 0.82% of the sample, which has just over 450,000 distinct CDR3 sequences, about a third seen once. Material: sorted CD4+, CD8+, or CD8+CD57+ T cells (not recorded which) from PBMCs. This receptor was identified in a human donor with aplastic anemia.

CDR3 residues: CASSEEGQGYQPQHF. CDR3 DNA: TGTGCCAGCAGTGAGGAGGGACAGGGTTATCAGCCCCAGCATTTT. The chain joins TRBV2 to TRBJ1-5; TRBD1 aligns across 9 bases. J lost 5 bases, V lost 3 bases, and 5 bases had no gene match. This CDR3 spans 15 amino acids. Germline V gives CDR1 SNHLY, CDR2 FYNNEI. The whole variable domain, filled in from reference TRBV2 and TRBJ1-5, reads EPEVTQTPSHQVTQMGQEVILRCVPISNHLYFYWYRQILGQKVEFLVSFYNNEISEKSEIFDDQFSVERPDGSNFTLKIRSTKLEDSAMYFCASSEEGQGYQPQHFGDGTRLSIL.